The 32 T cell receptor beta chains reported below all come from one sample, sequenced in a study of spatial heterogeneity in lung cancer (dated 2019 in TCRdb). The method was 5' RACE. The instrument was a NextSeq 500. The public reads were reanalyzed by TCRdb: fastp trimming at Q25, MiXCR alignment, in-frame beta chains only. When rows share a CDR3 protein, they turn into one entry using the most common DNA and genes. For this sample there are fewer than 30,000 distinct CDR3 sequences; roughly 9.7% appear just once. In total, the top ten clones hold about 22% of the sample. Reading the label with the study, this specimen's time point is: blood at routine non-recurrence follow-up after resection. The specimen comprised PBMCs, sampled at follow-up. The receptors stem from a male donor with early-stage non-small cell lung cancer.

This clonotype occurred many times. The CDR3 protein is CASSMTGRSEKLFF. The CDR3 DNA is TGTGCCAGCAGCATGACAGGGAGGAGTGAAAAACTGTTTTTT. The chain is built from TRBV7-9 and TRBJ1-4, with 7 bases fitting TRBD1. Unmatched junction bases numbered 7, after V lost 5 bases and J lost 7 bases. The CDR3 loop spans 14 amino acids. Germline lookup yields CDR1 SEHNR and CDR2 FQNEAQ (reference sequence). Full variable domain (outside the CDR3, taken from reference TRBV7-9 and TRBJ1-4): DTGVSQNPRHKITKRGQNVTFRCDPISEHNRLYWYRQTLGQGPEFLTYFQNEAQLEKSRLLSDRFSAERPKGSFSTLEIQRTEQGDSAMYLCASSMTGRSEKLFFGSGTQLSVL.

The chain recombines TRBV28 with TRBJ1-2; D is possibly TRBD1 (6 bases). Germline V gene lookup returns CDR1 MDHEN and CDR2 SYDVKM. Trimming removed 2 bases from V and 6 bases from J, with 13 bases in between. This CDR3 has 14 residues. Here the CDR3 reads CASSLNRRQDGYTF. CDR3 bases: TGTGCCAGCAGTTTAAATCGGAGACAGGATGGCTACACCTTC.

This rearrangement joins TRBV29-1 to TRBJ1-6; tentative D call: TRBD1 (6 bases). V dropped 6 bases and J dropped 14 bases, with 20 bases sitting between them. From germline, CDR1 is SQVTM and CDR2 ANQGSEA. CDR3 length: 13 residues. This CDR3 is CSVLGAGEASLHF. DNA for the CDR3: TGCAGCGTCCTAGGAGCAGGGGAGGCGTCCCTCCACTTT.

This clonotype was counted at least ten times. The chain carries TRBV4-3 and TRBJ2-7; unclear D gene. The V end lost 1 base, the J end lost 1 base, and 5 bases lay between the germline ends. Per the germline V gene, CDR1 is LGHNA and CDR2 is YSLEER. This CDR3 region has 13 residues. CDR3 protein: CASSQGISYEQYF. For the CDR3, the DNA is TGCGCCAGCAGCCAAGGGATTTCCTACGAGCAGTACTTC.

This clonotype was observed a few times. The genes are TRBV7-9 and TRBJ2-7; maybe TRBD2 (5 bases). The V end lost 6 bases, the J end lost 6 bases, and 12 bases lay between the germline ends. Looked up from germline, CDR1 is SEHNR and CDR2 is FQNEAQ (reference sequence). The CDR3 totals 12 residues. CDR3: CASSILEAEQYF. The DNA of the CDR3 is TGTGCCAGCAGTATCTTGGAGGCCGAGCAGTACTTC.

This clonotype appeared many times. The V call is TRBV6-2 or TRBV6-3, the J call TRBJ2-5, with 9 bases matching TRBD2. CDR1 is MNHEY, CDR2 SVGEGT, per germline. This CDR3 is built from 17 residues. The trim removed 0 bases at V and 4 bases at J, leaving 9 bases unmatched. The DNA of the CDR3 is TGTGCCAGCAGTTACTCGAGGGGTAGCGGGGGCCGAGAGACCCAGTACTTC. Translated, it gives CASSYSRGSGGRETQYF.

The rearrangement joins TRBV5-1 to TRBJ2-7; 8 nucleotides align to TRBD2. The V gene end was trimmed by 1 base and the J gene end by 0 bases; junction bases not matched to a gene: 9. Germline CDR1 and CDR2: SGHRS and YFSETQ. The CDR3 consists of 17 residues. The CDR3, as DNA: TGCGCCAGCAGCTTGTTGGTAGCGGGGAGTAGCTCCTACGAGCAGTACTTC. It specifies CASSLLVAGSSSYEQYF.

In its sample, this clonotype was seen a few times. The rearrangement joins TRBV5-6 to TRBJ1-1; D unresolved. This CDR3 is built from 13 residues. CDR1 SGHDT and CDR2 YYEEEE come from the germline V gene. Trimming pared 4 bases from V and 1 base from J, leaving 8 bases between. This CDR3 is CASSRAGNTEAFF. The DNA of the CDR3 is TGTGCCAGCAGCCGAGCAGGGAACACTGAAGCTTTCTTT.

This clonotype was detected a few times. In DNA form, the CDR3 reads TGTGCCAGCAGTCCCGGACAGGGGCTGGGCTACACCTTC. Amino acids: CASSPGQGLGYTF. The chain is built from TRBV28 and TRBJ1-2; 9 bases align to TRBD1. V was clipped by 5 bases and J by 8 bases; unmatched bases: 6. The CDR3 loop spans 13 amino acids. Germline-derived CDR1 and CDR2 are MDHEN and SYDVKM.

This clonotype appeared many times. The J gene is TRBJ2-4, the V gene TRBV11-2; 7 nucleotides agree with TRBD2. The length of the CDR3 is 19 residues. Losses at the gene ends were 0 bases for V and 2 bases for J; bases not matched to a gene: 13. Germline-derived CDR1 and CDR2 are SGHAT and FQNNGV. CDR3 protein: CASSLDPTYEGGTKNIQYF. The CDR3 region has the DNA TGTGCCAGCAGCTTAGATCCTACTTATGAGGGAGGGACCAAAAACATTCAGTACTTC. Combining the CDR3 with reference TRBV11-2 and TRBJ2-4 gives the whole variable domain EAGVAQSPRYKIIEKRQSVAFWCNPISGHATLYWYQQILGQGPKLLIQFQNNGVVDDSQLPKDRFSAERLKGVDSTLKIQPAKLEDSAVYLCASSLDPTYEGGTKNIQYFGAGTRLSVL.

There are many counts of this clonotype. J is TRBJ2-1 and V is TRBV5-4; D is unresolved. The CDR3 is made up of 14 amino acids. Trimming took off 7 bases at V and 6 bases at J, with 17 bases between the two ends. CDR1 is SGHNT and CDR2 is YYREEE in the germline V gene (reference sequence). The CDR3 spells CASGLRPDANEQFF. In DNA form, the CDR3 reads TGTGCCAGCGGGTTGCGGCCAGATGCCAATGAGCAGTTCTTC.

The rearrangement joins TRBV20-1 to TRBJ2-3; D could derive from TRBD1 or TRBD2 (5 bases each). Trimming took 6 bases from V and 0 from J, leaving 22 bases between them. This CDR3 has 17 amino acids. CDR1 is DFQATT, CDR2 SNEGSKA, per germline (reference sequence). CDR3 sequence reads: CSAPLSWGLGSTDTQYF. CDR3 nucleotides: TGCAGTGCCCCCCTTTCTTGGGGGTTGGGAAGCACAGATACGCAGTATTTT.

This chain joins TRBV9 and TRBJ2-5; possibly TRBD1 or TRBD2 for D (5 bases each). CDR3 length equals 15 residues. CDR1 SGDLS and CDR2 YYNGEE come from the germline V gene. With 2 bases removed from V and 2 bases from J, the gap between germline ends came to 13 bases. CDR3 bases: TGTGCCAGCAGCGTCGCCTTGGGACCACAAGAGACCCAGTACTTC. Translation gives CASSVALGPQETQYF.

This chain links TRBV7-9 with TRBJ1-4, with 8 bases matching TRBD1. Germline V lookup: CDR1 SEHNR, CDR2 FQNEAQ (reference sequence). The J segment lost 6 bases and the V segment lost 4 bases, leaving 7 bases of the junction unmatched. The CDR3 consists of 15 residues. CDR3 residues: CASSYGQGRDEKLFF. DNA for the CDR3: TGTGCCAGCAGCTACGGACAGGGCAGAGATGAAAAACTGTTTTTT.

The V and J genes are TRBV2 and TRBJ2-2, with 8 bases lining up with TRBD1. Germline V gene lookup returns CDR1 SNHLY and CDR2 FYNNEI. The CDR3 sequence is 15 residues long. J was trimmed by 3 bases and V by 6 bases; bases with no gene match: 6. The CDR3 reads CASRPDRDDTGELFF. For the CDR3, the DNA is TGTGCCAGCAGACCGGACAGGGACGACACCGGGGAGCTGTTTTTT.

This clonotype was recorded many times. This chain joins TRBV7-2 and TRBJ1-5; the D is unclear. Germline V gene sequence: CDR1 SGHTA, CDR2 FQGNSA. The CDR3 is 13 residues long. The V and J ends lost 6 bases and 11 bases respectively, with 17 bases between them. The CDR3 reads CASRDRPMEAQHF. The CDR3 DNA is TGTGCCAGCAGGGACCGTCCGATGGAAGCCCAGCATTTT.

This clonotype was detected once. The rearrangement joins TRBV7-9 to TRBJ1-5; 7 bases align to TRBD1. Germline lookup yields CDR1 SEHNR and CDR2 FQNEAQ (reference sequence). CDR3 size: 13 residues. Trimming removed 4 bases from V and 7 bases from J; junction bases left unmatched: 4. CDR3 protein: CASSYQGDQPQHF. The DNA of the CDR3 is TGTGCCAGCAGCTATCAGGGGGACCAGCCCCAGCATTTT. Full variable domain (remainder filled in from reference TRBV7-9 and TRBJ1-5): DTGVSQNPRHKITKRGQNVTFRCDPISEHNRLYWYRQTLGQGPEFLTYFQNEAQLEKSRLLSDRFSAERPKGSFSTLEIQRTEQGDSAMYLCASSYQGDQPQHFGDGTRLSIL.

This clonotype has ten or more counts. This chain uses TRBV6-6 with TRBJ1-1; no definite D call. The CDR3 sequence is 14 residues long. The V end lost 6 bases, the J end lost 4 bases, and 15 bases lay between the germline ends. Germline V gene data show CDR1 as MNHNY and CDR2 as SVGAGI (reference sequence). The CDR3 DNA sequence: TGTGCCAGCAGGACCGTCGACGGAGTCACTGAAGCTTTCTTT. As protein: CASRTVDGVTEAFF.

This clonotype was counted at least ten times. The CDR3 reads CASSQEGAGDSHSYEQYF. The CDR3 DNA reads TGCGCCAGCAGCCAAGAAGGCGCGGGGGACAGTCACTCCTACGAGCAGTACTTC. The chain has TRBV4-1 and TRBJ2-7; D possibly matches TRBD1 or TRBD2 (7 bases each). This CDR3 has 18 amino acids. V lost 0 bases and J lost 0, with 18 bases in between. The germline V gene has CDR1 MGHRA and CDR2 YSYEKL.

This clonotype has at least ten counts. J is TRBJ2-3 and V is TRBV4-1; no reliable D call. This CDR3 region has 13 residues. Germline V gene sequence: CDR1 MGHRA, CDR2 YSYEKL. The V and J ends lost 0 bases and 3 bases respectively, with 4 bases between them. CDR3 amino acids: CASSQDSTDTQYF. The CDR3 DNA is TGCGCCAGCAGCCAAGACTCGACAGATACGCAGTATTTT.

This clonotype was seen ten or more times. This chain joins TRBV28 and TRBJ1-1; D is ambiguous. The CDR3 runs 16 residues. Per germline, CDR1 MDHEN and CDR2 SYDVKM. The V and J ends lost 6 bases and 1 base respectively, with 18 bases between them. For the CDR3, the DNA is TGTGCCAGCAGCCTCCTATCTTGGACGGAGAACACTGAAGCTTTCTTT. Translation gives CASSLLSWTENTEAFF.

The chain uses TRBV5-6 and TRBJ2-3; 11 nucleotides align to TRBD1. Trimming removed 4 bases from V and 3 bases from J; junction bases left unmatched: 4. The CDR3 runs to 15 residues. Looked up from germline, CDR1 is SGHDT and CDR2 is YYEEEE. In nucleotides, the CDR3 is TGTGCCAGCAGCGCCCGGGACAGGGGGACAGATACGCAGTATTTT. Translation gives CASSARDRGTDTQYF. Looking up the rest from reference TRBV5-6 and TRBJ2-3 gives the full variable domain: DAGVTQSPTHLIKTRGQQVTLRCSPKSGHDTVSWYQQALGQGPQFIFQYYEEEERQRGNFPDRFSGHQFPNYSSELNVNALLLGDSALYLCASSARDRGTDTQYFGPGTRLTVL.

This clonotype was seen at least ten times. This sequence joins TRBV7-9 and TRBJ1-1; 11 nucleotides line up with TRBD1. J was trimmed by 4 bases and V by 11 bases; bases with no gene match: 6. CDR1 is SEHNR, CDR2 FQNEAQ, per germline (reference sequence). There are 13 residues in the CDR3. The CDR3 reads CASSDRGPTEAFF. CDR3 nucleotide sequence: TGTGCCTCTTCGGACAGGGGGCCCACTGAAGCTTTCTTT.

At least ten counts were recorded for this clonotype. The rearrangement links TRBV2 to TRBJ2-7; D uncertain. The CDR3 spans 13 residues. The V and J ends lost 5 bases and 3 bases respectively, with 11 bases between them. Germline lookup yields CDR1 SNHLY and CDR2 FYNNEI. The CDR3 region has the DNA TGTGCCAGCAGTTTTGACACTTACTACGAGCAGTACTTC. Its protein product is CASSFDTYYEQYF.

As concerns this clonotype: Possible read error: a much larger clone is one base away. The chain uses TRBV7-6 and TRBJ1-2, with 7 nucleotides matching TRBD1. CDR3 length equals 15 residues. Germline assignment: CDR1 SGHVS and CDR2 FNYEAQ. V shed 5 bases and J 6 bases; nucleotides not matched to a gene: 12. CDR3: CASSPNPDRLHGYTF. DNA of the CDR3: TGTGCCAGCAGCCCCAACCCGGACAGGCTTCATGGCTACACCTTC. Full variable domain (missing parts from reference TRBV7-6 and TRBJ1-2): GAGVSQSPRYKVTKRGQDVALRCDPISGHVSLYWYRQALGQGPEFLTYFNYEAQQDKSGLPNDRFSAERPEGSISTLTIQRTEQRDSAMYRCASSPNPDRLHGYTFGSGTRLTVV.

In this sample, this clonotype turned up many times. CDR3 nucleotides: TGTGCCAGCAGTCCAGACACCCGGAGTTACAATGAGCAGTTCTTC. It translates to CASSPDTRSYNEQFF. V is TRBV12-3 or TRBV12-4 and J is TRBJ2-1; D remains unclear. The CDR3 extends over 15 amino acids. Deletions cut 5 bases from V and 4 bases from J, with 15 bases between.

This rearrangement joins TRBV20-1 to TRBJ2-1; the D call may be TRBD1 or TRBD2 (7 bases each). The germline V and J ends were trimmed by 0 bases and 7 bases, with 13 bases remaining between them. The germline V gene has CDR1 DFQATT and CDR2 SNEGSKA (reference sequence). The CDR3 length is 14 residues. CDR3 sequence (DNA): TGCAGTGCTAGAGAGACAGGGAGGGGGAATGAGCAGTTCTTC. Protein: CSARETGRGNEQFF.

This clonotype occurred many times. CDR3 loop: CASTTGKCNQPQHF. The DNA for the CDR3 is TGCGCCAGTACGACAGGGAAGTGCAATCAGCCCCAGCATTTT. V and J are TRBV23-1 and TRBJ1-5; the match to TRBD1 covers 7 bases. TRBV23-1 is an ORF, and what it does is uncertain. The CDR3 extends over 14 amino acids. V was clipped by 9 bases and J by 2 bases; unmatched bases: 7.

This clonotype has ten or more counts. V is TRBV3-1 and J is TRBJ1-6, with 9 bases matching TRBD1. V shed 2 bases, J shed 5 bases, and the junction held 4 bases outside the gene matches. Germline CDR1 reads LGHDT; CDR2 reads YNNKEL (reference sequence). The CDR3 extends over 16 amino acids. CDR3 coding DNA: TGTGCCAGCAGCCAACGAGACAGGGGGGATAATTCACCCCTCCACTTT. Residues: CASSQRDRGDNSPLHF.

Only a few counts were recorded for this clonotype. The V gene is TRBV6-2 or TRBV6-3, the J gene TRBJ2-3, with 8 bases identical to TRBD2. There are 16 residues in the CDR3. Trimming took 5 bases from V and 6 from J; bases not matched to a gene: 13. The germline CDR1 and CDR2 sequences are MNHEY and SVGEGT. Here the CDR3 reads CASSTLGGGLGDTQYF. The CDR3 bases are TGTGCCAGCAGTACCCTCGGCGGGGGGCTGGGGGATACGCAGTATTTT.

The rearrangement joins TRBV5-6 to TRBJ1-5; D possibly corresponds to TRBD1 (5 bases). Trimming shortened V by 0 bases and J by 1 base, and 5 bases separated the two germline ends. Germline V gene data show CDR1 as SGHDT and CDR2 as YYEEEE. The CDR3 contains 14 residues. DNA for the CDR3: TGTGCCAGCAGCTTGGCAGGGAGCAATCAGCCCCAGCATTTT. Encoded protein: CASSLAGSNQPQHF.

The CDR3 loop reads CASSQALGGAGTYNEQFF. The CDR3 region has the DNA TGCGCCAGCAGCCAAGCCCTCGGCGGGGCGGGGACTTACAATGAGCAGTTCTTC. This chain uses TRBV4-1 with TRBJ2-1, with D perhaps matching TRBD2 (6 bases). Deletions cut 1 base from V and 4 bases from J, with 20 bases between. Per germline, CDR1 MGHRA and CDR2 YSYEKL. The CDR3 covers 18 residues.